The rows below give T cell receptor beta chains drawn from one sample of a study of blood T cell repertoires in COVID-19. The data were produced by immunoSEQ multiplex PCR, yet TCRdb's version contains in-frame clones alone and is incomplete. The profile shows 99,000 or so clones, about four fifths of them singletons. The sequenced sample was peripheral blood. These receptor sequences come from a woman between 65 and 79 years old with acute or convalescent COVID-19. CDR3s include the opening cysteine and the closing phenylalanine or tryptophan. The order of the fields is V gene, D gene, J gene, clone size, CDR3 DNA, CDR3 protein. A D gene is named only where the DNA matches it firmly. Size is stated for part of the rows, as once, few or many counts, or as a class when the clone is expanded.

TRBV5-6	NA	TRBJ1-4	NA	TGTGCCAGCAGCTTCGTCGCAACTAATGAAAAACTGTTTTTT	CASSFVATNEKLFF
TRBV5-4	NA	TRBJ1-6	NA	TGTGCCAGCAGCTTGGCCGGGGTCTATAATTCACCCCTCCACTTT	CASSLAGVYNSPLHF
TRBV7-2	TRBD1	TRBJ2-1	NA	TGTGCCAGCAGCTTTCGACAGGGGAAACGTGATGAGCAGTTCTTC	CASSFRQGKRDEQFF
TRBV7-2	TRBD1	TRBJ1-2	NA	TGTGCCAGCAGCTTAGGACAGGGAAGCTATGGCTACACCTTC	CASSLGQGSYGYTF
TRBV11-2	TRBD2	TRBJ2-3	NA	TGTGCCAGCAGCTCGACCCCAGGACTAGCGAGGACCACAGATACGCAGTATTTT	CASSSTPGLARTTDTQYF
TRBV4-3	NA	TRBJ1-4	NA	TGCGCCAGCAGCCTCAGGGGAGAGGAAAAACTGTTTTTT	CASSLRGEEKLFF
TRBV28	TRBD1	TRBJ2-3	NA	TGTGCCAGCAGTTTGGTGGGCAGGGGGCTTCTCACAGATACGCAGTATTTT	CASSLVGRGLLTDTQYF
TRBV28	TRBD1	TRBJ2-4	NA	TGTGCCAGCACAACAGACAGGGGGCATGCCAAAAACATTCAGTACTTC	CASTTDRGHAKNIQYF
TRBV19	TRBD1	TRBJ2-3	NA	TGTGCCAGTAACAGGGGGAGCACAGATACGCAGTATTTT	CASNRGSTDTQYF
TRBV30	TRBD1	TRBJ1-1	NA	TGTGCCTGGAGTGTCACGACAGGGGCTGAAGCTTTCTTT	CAWSVTTGAEAFF
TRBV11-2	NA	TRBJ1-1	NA	TGTGCCAGCAGCCCCAACAGGGCGGGGAACACTGAAGCTTTCTTT	CASSPNRAGNTEAFF
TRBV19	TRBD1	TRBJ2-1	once	TGTGCCAGTAGCCGGGACAGGGTCAGCAATGAGCAGTTCTTC	CASSRDRVSNEQFF
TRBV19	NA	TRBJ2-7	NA	TGTGCCAGTAGTATGGGGCAGGGGGGATCCTACGAGCAGTACTTC	CASSMGQGGSYEQYF
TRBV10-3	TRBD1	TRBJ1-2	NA	TGTGCCATCAGAACATCCGGGACAGGGGGCAACTATGGCTACACCTTC	CAIRTSGTGGNYGYTF
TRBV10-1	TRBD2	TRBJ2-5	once	TGCGCCAGCAGTCGACTAGCTGAGGAGACCCAGTACTTC	CASSRLAEETQYF
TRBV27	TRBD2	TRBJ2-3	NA	TGTGCCAGCAGTCCAAGACTAGCGGGGGGGCGCACAGATACGCAGTATTTT	CASSPRLAGGRTDTQYF
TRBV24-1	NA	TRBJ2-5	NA	TGTGCCACCAGCGATCCCCTGGGGGGTCAAGAGACCCAGTACTTC	CATSDPLGGQETQYF
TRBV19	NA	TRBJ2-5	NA	TGTGCCAGTAGTATGAGAGAGTGGGAGACCCAGTACTTC	CASSMREWETQYF
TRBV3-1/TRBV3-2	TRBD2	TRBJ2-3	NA	TGTGCCAGCAGCCCTTGGACTAGCGGGAGCACAGATACGCAGTATTTT	CASSPWTSGSTDTQYF
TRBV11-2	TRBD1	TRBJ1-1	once	TGTGCCAGCAGCCCAGGGGGAGGCGCTGAAGCTTTCTTT	CASSPGGGAEAFF
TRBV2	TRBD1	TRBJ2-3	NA	TGTGCCAGCGGTTACAGGGGGCCCACAGATACGCAGTATTTT	CASGYRGPTDTQYF
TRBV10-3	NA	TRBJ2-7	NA	TGTGCCATCAGTTCCGTCGGCTCCTACGAGCAGTACTTC	CAISSVGSYEQYF
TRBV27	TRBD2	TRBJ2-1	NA	TGTGCCAGCAGTTTAACCCCGGGACTACCCACAAGCTCCTACAATGAGCAGTTCTTC	CASSLTPGLPTSSYNEQFF
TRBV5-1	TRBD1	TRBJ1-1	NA	TGCGCCAGCAGCCCAAGGACAGGGCTGAACACTGAAGCTTTCTTT	CASSPRTGLNTEAFF
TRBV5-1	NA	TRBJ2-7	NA	TGCGCCAGCAGCAGGGGTTACGAGCAGTACTTC	CASSRGYEQYF
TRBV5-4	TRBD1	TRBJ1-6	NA	TGTGCCAGCAGCCCGAACAGGGGGACAGGCTCACCCCTCCACTTT	CASSPNRGTGSPLHF
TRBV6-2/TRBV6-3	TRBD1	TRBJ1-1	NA	TGTGCCAGCAGTCCAAGGACAGGGTTTCCGCCTAGTGAAGCTTTCTTT	CASSPRTGFPPSEAFF
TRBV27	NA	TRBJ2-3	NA	TGTGCCAGCAGTAAAGGACAGTGGGGCACAGATACGCAGTATTTT	CASSKGQWGTDTQYF
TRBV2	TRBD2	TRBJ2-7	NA	TGTGCCAGCAGTGAGAGGCTAGCGGGAGTCTCGAGGGAGCAGTACTTC	CASSERLAGVSREQYF
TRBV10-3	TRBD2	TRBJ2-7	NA	TGTGCCATCAGTCCTCCCCAGGTTGCGGGAGGATCCTACGAGCAGTACTTC	CAISPPQVAGGSYEQYF
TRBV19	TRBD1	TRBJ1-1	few	TGTGCCACCAATCAGGGGGCGAACACTGAAGCTTTCTTT	CATNQGANTEAFF
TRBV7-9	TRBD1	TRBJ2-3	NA	TGTGCCAGCAGCTTATTACAGGGGACAGATACGCAGTATTTT	CASSLLQGTDTQYF
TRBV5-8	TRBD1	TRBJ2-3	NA	TGTGCCAGCAGCCCGGAGGCCGGGACAGGGGCGGCGGATACGCAGTATTTT	CASSPEAGTGAADTQYF
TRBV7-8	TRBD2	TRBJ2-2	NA	TGTGCCAGCAGCATAGGACTAGCGGAAGGCTCCGGGGAGCTGTTTTTT	CASSIGLAEGSGELFF
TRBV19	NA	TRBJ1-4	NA	TGTGCCAGTACCGAGATGGGGGGGCAAAATGAAAAACTGTTTTTT	CASTEMGGQNEKLFF
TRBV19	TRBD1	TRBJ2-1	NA	TGTGCCAGTAGTCGACAGGGTGTCTCCTACAATGAGCAGTTCTTC	CASSRQGVSYNEQFF
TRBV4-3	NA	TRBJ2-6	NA	TGCGCCAGCAGCCAAGAGGGCTCCTCTGGGGCCAACGTCCTGACTTTC	CASSQEGSSGANVLTF
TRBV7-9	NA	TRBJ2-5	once	TGTGCCAGCAGCTTAGGCAGGGGCCCCCAAGAGACCCAGTACTTC	CASSLGRGPQETQYF
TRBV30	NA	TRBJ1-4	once	TGTGCCTGGAGCCCGGGACACTCTAATGAAAAACTGTTTTTT	CAWSPGHSNEKLFF
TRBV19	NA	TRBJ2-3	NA	TGTGCCAGTAGCCCGACCAGAGGGGATACGCAGTATTTT	CASSPTRGDTQYF
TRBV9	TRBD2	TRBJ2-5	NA	TGTGCCAGCAGCGTAGCCCCCGCGACTAGCGTCAACCAAGAGACCCAGTACTTC	CASSVAPATSVNQETQYF
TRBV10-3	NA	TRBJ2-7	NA	TGTGCCATCAGTGTGTGGAAGGGGCGTAAGAATTACGAGCAGTACTTC	CAISVWKGRKNYEQYF
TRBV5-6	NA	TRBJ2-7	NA	TGTGCCAGCAGCTTACCTGTGGGGGGCTCCTACGAGCAGTACTTC	CASSLPVGGSYEQYF
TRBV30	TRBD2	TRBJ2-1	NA	TGTGCCTGGAGTGTACTAGCGGGAGACTACAATGAGCAGTTCTTC	CAWSVLAGDYNEQFF
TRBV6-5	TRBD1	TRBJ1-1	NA	TGTGCCAGCAGTCCCGCTGCAGGGGGCACTGAAGCTTTCTTT	CASSPAAGGTEAFF
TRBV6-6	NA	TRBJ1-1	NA	TGTGCCAGCAGTTTCAACGCGGGGGATGAAGCTTTCTTT	CASSFNAGDEAFF